The sequence of this TCR beta chain was determined in a study of T-cell memory formation after mild COVID-19 (dated by TCRdb to about 2021). Study-wide context: TCR sequence clusters from the two donors were found to be largely donor specific. T-cell clones expanding and contracting after mild COVID-19 in two donors were tracked by longitudinal TCRalpha and TCRbeta repertoire sequencing. Two young, previously healthy adult volunteers, one female and one male, were included in the cohort.

Sequencing used an Illumina NovaSeq 6000. TCRalpha and TCRbeta cDNA libraries were constructed by 5'RACE with constant-segment primers, with sample barcodes and unique molecular identifiers being introduced. Trizol reagent was used to extract RNA from every sample. Library amplification was performed in two PCR steps, and a second sample barcode and Illumina TruSeq adapters were introduced in the second step. Sequencing of the libraries was done on an Illumina NovaSeq, producing 2 x 150 bp paired-end reads. The original pipeline was this. With migec v1.2.7, reads were demultiplexed and then collapsed into UMI-guided consensus sequences. Using mixcr v2.1.11, UMI consensuses were aligned to TRA and TRB V and J templates and then assembled into clonotypes. Clonotypes were classified as expanded or contracted when called significant by both edgeR and NoisET, with noise models trained on biological replicates. edgeR calls used a false discovery rate-adjusted p below 0.01 and a log2 fold-change threshold of 1. PCA with hierarchical clustering of max-normalized trajectories of the 1000 most abundant clonotypes was used as exploratory dynamics analysis. Each responding clone was given a CD4 or CD8 phenotype based on the CD4+ and CD8+ repertoires, which had been sequenced separately. Through fastp at Q25 and MiXCR, TCRdb rebuilt clones from the public reads, retaining in-frame beta chains. Identical CDR3 protein sequences are pooled into one entry, listed with their most common genes and DNA. None of the V and J calls come from the authors' own analysis; TCRdb made them. This sample holds 400,000 to 500,000 distinct CDR3 sequences; 20% were observed only once. The top ten clonotypes cover 7.5% to 10% of the sample.

Overall results and qualifications from the work: The study included only a couple of mild cases, and larger cohorts that include severe cases with pre-infection samples were judged to be necessary. Contracting CD4+ clones were found mainly in CM and EM memory subsets, while CD8+ clones were enriched in EMRA. Balanced CD4/CD8 phenotypes were observed for clones contracting from day 15 to 85, whereas a bias towards CD4+ was observed for a second wave of clones expanding from day 15 to 37. SARS-CoV-2 specificity of the second-wave clones peaking on day 37 was not confirmed. The detection of some responding clones in pre-infection memory suggests that pre-existing cross-reactive memory T cells joined the SARS-CoV-2 response.

Ficoll-Paque density gradient centrifugation was used to isolate PBMCs. This clonotype was counted only a few times. Its antigen remains undetermined. Base quality data are lacking; no much larger clone is found one base away. V and J lose 1 base and 5 bases, and a span of 11 bases separates them. CDR1 and CDR2, looked up from the germline V gene, are MGHRA and YSYEKL. From its cysteine to its phenylalanine, the CDR3 spans 14 amino acids. Only CDR3 DNA remains: 42 bases, in frame from the first base. The clonotype was recovered from an adult woman who had mild COVID-19 (a few samples of this study predate the infection). The sample titles of this study are shuffled in the database, so cell type and time point are left out; the donor was told from shared clones. The V gene is TRBV4-1 and the J gene is TRBJ1-2, with the D gene too uncertain to name. The sequenced sample consisted of PBMCs or a T cell subset sorted from them (not recorded which). The DNA sequence is given as TGCGCCAGCAGCCAAGGTTCGGCAGGTTATGGCTACACCTTC. It specifies CASSQGSAGYGYTF.